The rows below give T cell receptor beta chains drawn from one sample of a study of regulatory T cells in long-lasting Graves disease. TCRdb recomputed calls from the multiplex PCR reads with MiXCR, one row per CDR3 protein. The sample has about 420,000 distinct CDR3 sequences, about 15% seen once. This sample was shared with a second study, whose subject was T cells in Graves' hyperthyroidism and ophthalmopathy.

The material was peripheral blood mononuclear cells (PBMCs), obtained at new diagnosis, from a patient treated with antithyroid drugs. These receptors originate from a woman aged 18-35 years with Graves disease. CDR3s include the opening cysteine and the closing phenylalanine or tryptophan. The order of the fields is clone size, CDR3 length, V gene, J gene, CDR3 protein. Rows give clone size only sometimes, using once, few, many, or a class for an expanded clone.

few	15	TRBV4-1	TRBJ1-1	CASSQDRPRGTEAFF
many	15	TRBV28	TRBJ1-4	CASTLGQSTNEKLFF
many	15	TRBV2	TRBJ2-1	CASRQPGQAANEQFF
few	16	TRBV9	TRBJ2-4	CASSVGVDLAKNIQYF
-	16	TRBV6-2/TRBV6-3	TRBJ1-1	CASSEQKYRGDTEAFF
many	15	TRBV12-3/TRBV12-4	TRBJ2-2	CASSGLAGVAGELFF
few	13	TRBV9	TRBJ1-3	CASTPGTRDTIYF
-	14	TRBV19	TRBJ1-3	CAVHPGSSGNTIYF
few	16	TRBV7-9	TRBJ2-7	CASSLTFRTPPYEQYF
many	14	TRBV20-1	TRBJ1-5	CSARGGLGNQPQHF
-	15	TRBV18	TRBJ2-7	CASSPRTGGFYEQYF
many	16	TRBV12-3/TRBV12-4	TRBJ2-5	CASSLLSPSGWETQYF
many	15	TRBV20-1	TRBJ2-3	CSARPTNPSTDTQYF
many	16	TRBV6-1	TRBJ1-6	CASSNALGQGNSPLHF
many	14	TRBV25-1	TRBJ2-7	CASSVGLSSYEQYF
-	14	TRBV9	TRBJ1-4	CASSVQGGNEKLFF
many	17	TRBV28	TRBJ1-5	CASSLGQGDGSNQPQHF
-	15	TRBV20-1	TRBJ1-1	CSAKGQGGWNTEAFF
many	17	TRBV11-2	TRBJ2-2	CASSLRALSVNTGELFF
few	12	TRBV19	TRBJ2-1	CASGTSIHEQFF
few	15	TRBV6-1	TRBJ2-3	CASRPSGRAGDTQYF
many	14	TRBV3-1	TRBJ2-7	CASSDRDGAYEQYF
many	16	TRBV28	TRBJ1-1	CASPMAGTHANTEAFF
many	15	TRBV3-1	TRBJ1-3	CASSQSGQSGNTIYF
-	14	TRBV4-1	TRBJ2-2	CASSQDTHTGELFF
-	16	TRBV20-1	TRBJ2-1	CSAPTLTPSSYNEQFF
many	12	TRBV24-1	TRBJ1-1	CATRGGDTEAFF
-	12	TRBV25-1	TRBJ2-3	CASSGRTDTQYF
many	12	TRBV6-5	TRBJ1-1	CASSSTGDEAFF
-	13	TRBV28	TRBJ2-3	CASGSGRRNTQYF
few	13	TRBV3-1	TRBJ1-2	CASSQQGAPGYTF
-	15	TRBV12-3/TRBV12-4	TRBJ2-2	CASIRGTHNTGELFF
many	15	TRBV20-1	TRBJ1-6	CSARGQVRRDSPLHF
few	16	TRBV11-2	TRBJ2-5	CASSPRDRGRQETQYF
-	16	TRBV4-1	TRBJ2-1	CASSLTGTGVYNEQFF
-	14	TRBV10-3	TRBJ2-1	CAISEGASGNEQFF
-	14	TRBV9	TRBJ1-1	CASSVDRGGTEAFF
many	13	TRBV11-2	TRBJ1-5	CASSLEAAQPQHF
many	14	TRBV27	TRBJ2-7	CASSSRTTPYEQYF
many	14	TRBV12-3/TRBV12-4	TRBJ1-6	CASSATGSDSPLHF
-	15	TRBV19	TRBJ1-2	CASSIPDSIGVGYTF
-	14	TRBV6-1	TRBJ2-7	CASKGQGLSYEQYF
-	16	TRBV6-5	TRBJ2-1	CASSYGGAGGPNEQFF
-	15	TRBV29-1	TRBJ2-1	CSVCPGTSGYNEQFF
-	15	TRBV20-1	TRBJ1-1	CSGLGQLTLNTEAFF
-	14	TRBV2	TRBJ1-2	CASSEEEYRDGYTF
many	14	TRBV28	TRBJ2-7	CASSLGGLSYEQYF
-	14	TRBV9	TRBJ2-3	CASSVLGEGDTQYF
few	14	TRBV6-1	TRBJ2-7	CASNPTGLHYEQYF
few	14	TRBV20-1	TRBJ1-1	CSAIRGRFNTEAFF